What follows describes a single TCR beta chain. Its target is not known. Germline V gene data show CDR1 as SGHRS and CDR2 as YFSETQ. This CDR3 region has 17 residues. V gave up 4 bases and J gave up 5 bases; unmatched junction bases: 14. The assay was immunoSEQ multiplex PCR, and TCRdb's table has in-frame clones only and misses some. The table lists approximately 640,000 clones, less than 95% of them singletons. The data were taken from a study of shared clonotypes between healthy human individuals. Study-wide results and caveats: The study found lower generation probabilities in non-shared clonotypes than in those shared by all four donors.

The rearrangement uses TRBV5-1 and TRBJ2-2; 7 nucleotides line up with TRBD1. Sequences were obtained from memory CD8+ T cells from PBMCs. This sample's subset: CD45RO+ cells pooled with CCR7-negative TemRA cells. The TCR comes from a man younger than 35 in good health. Some clones in this sample may be carry-over from other donors' samples. As DNA, the CDR3 is TGCGCCAGCAGCCCGGCCCGGGGCAGGGGGAGAACCGGGGAGCTGTTTTTT. It encodes CASSPARGRGRTGELFF.